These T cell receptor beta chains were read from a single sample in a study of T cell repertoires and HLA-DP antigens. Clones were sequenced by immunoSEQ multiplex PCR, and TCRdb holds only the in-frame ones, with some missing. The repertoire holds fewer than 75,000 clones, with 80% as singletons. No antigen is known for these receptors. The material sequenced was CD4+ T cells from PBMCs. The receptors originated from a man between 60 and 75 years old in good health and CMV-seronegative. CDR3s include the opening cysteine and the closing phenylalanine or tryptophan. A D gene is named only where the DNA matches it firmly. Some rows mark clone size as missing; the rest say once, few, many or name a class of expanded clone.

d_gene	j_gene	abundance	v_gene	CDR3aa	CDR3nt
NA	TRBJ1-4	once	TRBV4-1	CASSPPWGGAGEKLFF	TGCGCCAGCAGCCCTCCTTGGGGGGGAGCGGGCGAAAAACTGTTTTTT
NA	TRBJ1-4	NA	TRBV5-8	CASSSFGNLLEKLFF	TGTGCCAGCAGCTCCTTCGGGAACCTCCTTGAAAAACTGTTTTTT
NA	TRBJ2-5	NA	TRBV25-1	CASSELMETQYF	TGTGCCAGCAGTGAATTAATGGAGACCCAGTACTTC
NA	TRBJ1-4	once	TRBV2	CASSERGGPNEKLFF	TGTGCCAGCAGTGAACGGGGGGGGCCTAATGAAAAACTGTTTTTT
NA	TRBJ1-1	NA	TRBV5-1	CASTLQGDTEAFF	TGCGCCAGCACCCTACAGGGAGACACTGAAGCTTTCTTT
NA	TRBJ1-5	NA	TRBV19	CASSIGQGRPSNQPQHF	TGTGCCAGTAGTATAGGGCAGGGGAGACCGAGCAATCAGCCCCAGCATTTT
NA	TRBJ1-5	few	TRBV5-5	CASSADSYNQPQHF	TGTGCCAGCAGCGCGGACAGTTACAATCAGCCCCAGCATTTT
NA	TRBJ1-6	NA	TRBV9	CASSTSNSPLHF	TGTGCCAGCAGCACAAGTAATTCACCCCTCCACTTT
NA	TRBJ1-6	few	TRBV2	CASRFSNSPLHF	TGTGCCAGCAGGTTTAGTAATTCACCCCTCCACTTT
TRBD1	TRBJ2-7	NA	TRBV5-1	CASSSQGPTYEQYF	TGCGCCAGCAGCTCACAGGGGCCCACGTACGAGCAGTACTTC
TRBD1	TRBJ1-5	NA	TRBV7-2	CASSLAGQSNQPQHF	TGTGCCAGCAGCTTAGCGGGACAGAGCAATCAGCCCCAGCATTTT
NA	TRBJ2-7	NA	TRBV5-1	CASSGGDRAYEQYF	TGCGCCAGCAGCGGAGGAGACAGAGCCTACGAGCAGTACTTC
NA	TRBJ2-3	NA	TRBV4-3	CASSQEGGAYTDTQYF	TGCGCCAGCAGCCAAGAAGGCGGGGCCTACACAGATACGCAGTATTTT
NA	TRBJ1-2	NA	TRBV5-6	CASSFSQTNYGYTF	TGTGCCAGCAGCTTCTCCCAGACTAACTATGGCTACACCTTC
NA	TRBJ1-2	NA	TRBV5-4	CASSLYLGQHGYTF	TGTGCCAGCAGCTTGTACCTGGGTCAGCATGGCTACACCTTC
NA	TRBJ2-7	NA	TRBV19	CASSMGWNEQYF	TGTGCCAGTAGTATGGGTTGGAACGAGCAGTACTTC
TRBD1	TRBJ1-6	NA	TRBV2	CASTTGGGNYNSPLHF	TGTGCCAGCACCACAGGGGGGGGGAACTATAATTCACCCCTCCACTTT
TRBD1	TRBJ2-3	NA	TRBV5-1	CASNLQGVTDTQYF	TGCGCCAGCAACTTACAGGGGGTCACAGATACGCAGTATTTT
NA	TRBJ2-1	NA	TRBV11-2	CASSLAGLPSYNEQFF	TGTGCCAGCAGCTTAGCGGGACTTCCCTCCTACAATGAGCAGTTCTTC
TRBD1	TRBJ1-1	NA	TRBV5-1	CASSLSTPGQGPMANTEAFF	TGCGCCAGCAGCTTGTCTACTCCGGGACAGGGGCCCATGGCGAACACTGAAGCTTTCTTT
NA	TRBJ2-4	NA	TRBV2	CASSGEGGLENIQYF	TGTGCCAGCAGTGGGGAAGGAGGACTTGAAAACATTCAGTACTTC
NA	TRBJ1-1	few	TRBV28	CASWTQGYTEAFF	TGTGCCAGCTGGACTCAGGGGTACACTGAAGCTTTCTTT
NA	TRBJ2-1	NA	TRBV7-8	CASRRASRSNEQFF	TGTGCCAGCAGAAGGGCTAGTCGAAGCAATGAGCAGTTCTTC
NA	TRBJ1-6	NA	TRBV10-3	CASRRDYNSPLHF	TGTGCCAGCAGACGGGACTATAATTCACCCCTCCACTTT
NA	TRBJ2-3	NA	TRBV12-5	CASAPQLTTDTQYF	TGTGCTAGTGCCCCCCAGTTAACGACAGATACGCAGTATTTT
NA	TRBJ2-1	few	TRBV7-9	CASSLGEFNEQFF	TGTGCCAGCAGCTTGGGAGAGTTCAATGAGCAGTTCTTC
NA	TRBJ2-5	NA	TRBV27	CASSLVGGETQYF	TGTGCCAGCAGTTTAGTAGGAGGAGAGACCCAGTACTTC
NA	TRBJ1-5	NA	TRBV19	CASSISRHYSNQPQHF	TGTGCCAGTAGTATATCAAGACACTATAGCAATCAGCCCCAGCATTTT
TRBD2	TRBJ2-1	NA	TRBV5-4	CASSLTSGTYNEQFF	TGTGCCAGCAGCCTAACTAGCGGGACCTACAATGAGCAGTTCTTC
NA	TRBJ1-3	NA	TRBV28	CASSLSGVGNTIYF	TGTGCCAGCAGTTTGTCTGGAGTCGGAAACACCATATATTTT
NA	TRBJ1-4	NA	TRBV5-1	CASSLFGGDEKLFF	TGCGCCAGCAGCCTGTTTGGGGGTGATGAAAAACTGTTTTTT
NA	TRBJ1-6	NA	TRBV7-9	CASSWGVTNSPLHF	TGTGCCAGCAGCTGGGGGGTTACAAATTCACCCCTCCACTTT
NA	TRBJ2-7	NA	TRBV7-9	CASQGGYEQYF	TGTGCCAGCCAGGGGGGCTACGAGCAGTACTTC
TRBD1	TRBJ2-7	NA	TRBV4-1	CASSHQDRADYEQYF	TGCGCCAGCAGCCACCAGGACAGGGCAGACTACGAGCAGTACTTC
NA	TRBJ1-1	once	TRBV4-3	CASSQDPMNTEAFF	TGCGCCAGCAGCCAAGATCCCATGAACACTGAAGCTTTCTTT
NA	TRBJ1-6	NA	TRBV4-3	CASSQDSTGWGSPLHF	TGCGCCAGCAGCCAAGATTCCACGGGGTGGGGCTCACCCCTCCACTTT
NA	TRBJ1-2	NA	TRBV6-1	CASSPSGNYGYTF	TGTGCCAGCAGTCCCTCGGGTAACTATGGCTACACCTTC
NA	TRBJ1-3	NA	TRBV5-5	CASSLGSLSFSGNTIYF	TGTGCCAGCAGCTTGGGCAGTCTATCATTTTCTGGAAACACCATATATTTT
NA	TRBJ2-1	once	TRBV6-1	CASTYDSRRFF	TGTGCCAGCACCTACGACTCTAGGCGGTTCTTC
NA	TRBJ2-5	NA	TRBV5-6	CASSSSRTREYF	TGTGCCAGCAGCTCTTCCCGGACCCGAGAGTACTTC